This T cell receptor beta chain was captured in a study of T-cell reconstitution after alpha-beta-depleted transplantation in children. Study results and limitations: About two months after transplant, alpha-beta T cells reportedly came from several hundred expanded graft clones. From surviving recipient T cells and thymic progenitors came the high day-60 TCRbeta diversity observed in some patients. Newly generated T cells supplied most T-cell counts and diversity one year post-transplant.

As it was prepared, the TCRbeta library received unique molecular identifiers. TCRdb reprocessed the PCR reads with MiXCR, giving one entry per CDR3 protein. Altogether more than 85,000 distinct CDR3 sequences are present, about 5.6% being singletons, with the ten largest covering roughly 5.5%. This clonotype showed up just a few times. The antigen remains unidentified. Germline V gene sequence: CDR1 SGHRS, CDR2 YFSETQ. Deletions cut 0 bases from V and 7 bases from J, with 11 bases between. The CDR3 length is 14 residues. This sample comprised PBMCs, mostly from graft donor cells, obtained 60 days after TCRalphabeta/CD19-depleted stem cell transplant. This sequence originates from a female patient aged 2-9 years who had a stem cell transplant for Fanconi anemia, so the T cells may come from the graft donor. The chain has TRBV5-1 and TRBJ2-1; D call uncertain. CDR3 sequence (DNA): TGCGCCAGCAGCTTGGTAAATTCGGAAAATGAGCAGTTCTTC. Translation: CASSLVNSENEQFF.